The source of this T cell receptor (beta chain) is a study of blood T cells in healthy people across ages. The use of a sample-barcoded 5' primer and a J-beta primer mix characterized a second PCR of about 7 to 12 cycles. Tagging of each cDNA molecule was performed by a template-switch adaptor with 12 random nucleotides. TCRdb reanalysed the 5' RACE reads using MiXCR and keeps one entry per CDR3 protein. This table holds 1.5 million or so distinct CDR3 sequences, around 39% found once. Regarding the study as a whole: Because sorting was not performed, PBMCs prevented conclusive naive versus antigen-experienced comparison. The long-lived group displayed more naive CD4+ cells, plus higher diversity, than the aged donors did.

This clonotype was detected only a few times. Its target is not known. V lost 5 bases and J lost 3, with 17 bases in between. Germline V gene data show CDR1 as SEHNR and CDR2 as FQNEAQ (reference sequence). The CDR3 is 15 residues long. Sequencing was carried out using blood. This receptor was obtained from a woman aged 18-29 years in good health. The chain combines TRBV7-9 with TRBJ2-7; the D gene is possibly TRBD1 (5 bases). The CDR3 coding sequence is TGTGCCAGCAGCCCAACAGGACGGAAGGTCTACGAGCAGTACTTC. Encoded protein: CASSPTGRKVYEQYF.